These 15 T cell receptor beta chains were all obtained from the same sample, sequenced in a study of early T cells in non-severe SARS-CoV-2 infection. TCRdb reprocessed the 5' RACE reads with MiXCR, giving one entry per CDR3 protein. The sample contains approximately 40,000 distinct CDR3 sequences, under 13% of which appear only once. The sample consisted of whole blood. The receptors originated from an adult who was a healthcare worker with PCR-confirmed SARS-CoV-2 infection or an uninfected control (not recorded which).

In this sample, this clonotype turned up many times. The J gene is TRBJ2-7, the V gene TRBV12-3 or TRBV12-4; TRBD1 aligns across 7 bases. V dropped 6 bases and J dropped 0; count of bases not matched to a gene: 2. The CDR3 contains 13 residues. DNA of the CDR3: TGTGCCAGCAGGAGGGACAGCTCCTACGAGCAGTACTTC. It encodes CASRRDSSYEQYF.

The table lists this clonotype with many counts. This chain connects TRBV5-6 to TRBJ2-3; D not certain. Germline V lookup: CDR1 SGHDT, CDR2 YYEEEE. The CDR3 spans 16 residues. V was trimmed by 0 bases and J by 0 bases, leaving 11 bases between them. The CDR3 loop reads CASSLAVLLSTDTQYF. CDR3 nucleotide sequence: TGTGCCAGCAGCTTGGCGGTCCTGTTAAGCACAGATACGCAGTATTTT.

This clonotype was detected a few times. This chain joins TRBV7-2 and TRBJ2-1; TRBD2 matches at 8 bases. CDR1 is SGHTA, CDR2 FQGNSA, per germline. The CDR3 consists of 15 residues. After removal of 1 base from V and 7 bases from J, the junction contained 6 bases not matched to a gene. For the CDR3, the DNA is TGTGCCAGCAGCTTAGGTACGGGGGGGCAAAATGAGCAGTTCTTC. Translating gives CASSLGTGGQNEQFF.

The V gene is TRBV3-1, the J gene TRBJ1-2, with D perhaps TRBD1 (5 bases). Trimming removed 1 base from V and 4 bases from J, with 7 bases in between. CDR1 LGHDT and CDR2 YNNKEL come from the germline V gene (reference sequence). CDR3 length equals 13 residues. CDR3 coding DNA: TGTGCCAGCAGCCAAGGGGGGAGCTATGGCTACACCTTC. Translating gives CASSQGGSYGYTF.

This clonotype was observed at least ten times. The chain employs TRBV19 and TRBJ1-4; a weak D match, TRBD1 (5 bases). CDR1 is LNHDA, CDR2 SQIVND, per germline (reference sequence). V was shortened by 5 bases and J by 8 bases, with 18 bases between the two germline ends. The CDR3 length is 15 residues. The CDR3 spells CASSGAKGRGEKLFF. CDR3 nucleotide sequence: TGTGCCAGTAGTGGTGCAAAGGGGCGAGGGGAAAAACTGTTTTTT.

This clonotype occurred many times. V gene TRBV12-3 or TRBV12-4 combines with J gene TRBJ2-3; a weak D match, TRBD2 (6 bases). V dropped 6 bases and J dropped 7 bases, with 14 bases sitting between them. This CDR3 comprises 13 residues. The CDR3 here is CASSPPGRYTQYF. Written as DNA, the CDR3 is TGTGCCAGCAGCCCCCCGGGGAGGTATACGCAGTATTTT.

This clonotype was found many times. V gene TRBV5-6 combines with J gene TRBJ1-1; 7 nucleotides line up with TRBD1. With 1 base clipped from V and 4 bases from J, the junction kept 4 bases outside the gene matches. The CDR3 is 14 residues long. CDR1 SGHDT and CDR2 YYEEEE come from the germline V gene. CDR3 nucleotides: TGTGCCAGCAGCTTGACAGGGGCAAGCACTGAAGCTTTCTTT. This encodes CASSLTGASTEAFF.

This clonotype was found a few times. V usage is TRBV6-5 and J usage is TRBJ1-6; 8 nucleotides align to TRBD1. The CDR3 consists of 15 residues. From germline, CDR1 is MNHEY and CDR2 SVGAGI. The junction had 5 bases not matched to a gene; V was cut back by 0 bases and J by 10 bases. CDR3 amino acids: CASSYSAGGWSPLHF. The CDR3 nucleotides are TGTGCCAGCAGTTACTCCGCAGGGGGCTGGTCACCCCTCCACTTT.

This clonotype was detected many times. The genes are TRBV12-3 or TRBV12-4 and TRBJ1-1; weak D call: TRBD1 (5 bases). This CDR3 has 11 amino acids. V was clipped by 3 bases and J by 10 bases, with 9 bases between them. The CDR3: CASSLRGRAFF. CDR3 DNA sequence: TGTGCCAGCAGTTTGAGGGGACGAGCTTTCTTT.

This clonotype was picked up many times. No DNA is shown, since the ends of the CDR3 on it are uncertain; the CDR3 is the one TCRdb lists. The rearrangement joins TRBV7-5 to TRBJ2-1; the table assigns TRBD2, which was not confirmed against the DNA. TRBV7-5 corresponds to a pseudogene. Inclusive of both ends, the CDR3 amounts to 19 amino acids. CDR3 sequence: CISVSEAPPLAGGWNEQFF.

This sequence joins TRBV5-4 and TRBJ1-2; D gene unclear. CDR1 and CDR2 (germline): SGHNT, YYREEE (reference sequence). The CDR3 extends over 13 amino acids. Trimming removed 3 bases from V and 7 bases from J, with 13 bases in between. The CDR3 protein is CASSSLGVGGYTF. CDR3 bases: TGTGCCAGCAGCTCCCTTGGAGTTGGTGGCTACACCTTC. The full variable domain, completed using reference TRBV5-4 and TRBJ1-2, is ETGVTQSPTHLIKTRGQQVTLRCSSQSGHNTVSWYQQALGQGPQFIFQYYREEENGRGNFPPRFSGLQFPNYSSELNVNALELDDSALYLCASSSLGVGGYTFGSGTRLTVV.

This clonotype was counted only a few times. The rearrangement joins TRBV6-6 to TRBJ2-3, with D possibly being TRBD1 (5 bases). V lost 2 bases to trimming and J lost 0 bases, with 9 bases between them. Germline lookup yields CDR1 MNHNY and CDR2 SVGAGI (reference sequence). The CDR3 loop spans 15 amino acids. The CDR3 DNA sequence: TGTGCCAGCAGTTACCAAGGGGAAAGCACAGATACGCAGTATTTT. Protein: CASSYQGESTDTQYF.

This clonotype was seen repeatedly, ten times or more. The gene calls are TRBV2 and TRBJ2-3; no firm D call. Germline V CDR1 and CDR2: SNHLY, FYNNEI. The CDR3 runs 14 residues. The V gene lost 8 bases and the J gene lost 0 bases, with 12 bases spanning the gap. CDR3 sequence: CASRIAPSTDTQYF. CDR3 coding DNA: TGTGCCAGCCGAATTGCGCCTAGCACAGATACGCAGTATTTT. Looking up the rest from reference TRBV2 and TRBJ2-3 gives the full variable domain: EPEVTQTPSHQVTQMGQEVILRCVPISNHLYFYWYRQILGQKVEFLVSFYNNEISEKSEIFDDQFSVERPDGSNFTLKIRSTKLEDSAMYFCASRIAPSTDTQYFGPGTRLTVL.

J is TRBJ2-7 and V is TRBV6-5; D possibly corresponds to TRBD2 (6 bases). The V gene lost 2 bases and the J gene lost 0 bases, with 8 bases spanning the gap. The CDR3 consists of 14 residues. The germline V gene has CDR1 MNHEY and CDR2 SVGAGI. In DNA form, the CDR3 reads TGTGCCAGCAGTTACGGCGGGATCTCCTACGAGCAGTACTTC. Amino acid sequence: CASSYGGISYEQYF.

This clonotype came up many times. The rearrangement joins TRBV6-5 to TRBJ2-1; no firm D call. CDR3 length equals 14 residues. Per the germline V gene, CDR1 is MNHEY and CDR2 is SVGAGI. The V gene lost 2 bases and the J gene lost 9 bases, with 14 bases spanning the gap. The chain's CDR3 is CASSYRLDAPEQFF. The CDR3 region has the DNA TGTGCCAGCAGTTACCGATTAGATGCGCCTGAGCAGTTCTTC.